This TCR beta chain is from a study of shared clonotypes between healthy human individuals. Study in general: The study drew on a couple of women and a few men aged 18 to 49 as donors.

Ten immunoSEQ deep assay plates were used to sequence unsorted PBMC DNA. Per the authors' pipeline: Junction-only sequences produced by ImmunoSEQ had no quality scores, so filtering differed. The table came from immunoSEQ multiplex PCR; TCRdb's copy has only in-frame clones and leaves some out. The V and J calls and clone size are taken from that table; D and trimming were inferred from the DNA. This repertoire shows roughly 490,000 clones, approximately 80% found once; its top ten account for over 10%. Genomic DNA for unsorted samples was obtained from 97 million or so PBMCs. This receptor was identified in a woman aged 40 to 50 in good health. Some clones in this sample may be carry-over from other donors' samples. Input material: PBMCs.

CDR3 residues: CASSSGTSGRGAYEQYF. The CDR3 DNA follows: TGTGCCAGCAGTTCCGGGACTAGCGGGAGGGGAGCCTACGAGCAGTACTTC. V usage is TRBV28 and J usage is TRBJ2-7; 16 nucleotides agree with TRBD2. The V segment lost 4 bases and the J segment 2 bases; nucleotides outside the gene matches: 5. The germline V gene encodes CDR1 MDHEN and CDR2 SYDVKM. This CDR3 is built from 17 residues.